Below, one TCR beta chain is given with its context. As yet, its antigen is unknown. Sorted-subset replicate PCR reactions contained roughly 200 ng DNA, corresponding to tens of thousands of T cell genomes. Data came from immunoSEQ multiplex PCR; TCRdb stores just in-frame clones and leaves some out. The profile shows about 180,000 clones, roughly 91% of them singletons. V was clipped by 3 bases and J by 8 bases; unmatched bases: 10. The CDR3 totals 16 residues. From germline, CDR1 is SGDLS and CDR2 YYNGEE. The study separated CD4+ cells into CD45RA+ naive and CD45RA-negative memory subsets. This specimen comes from a study of shared clonotypes between healthy human individuals. Overall study results and limits: Generation probabilities were higher for clonotypes shared across all four sorted-subset donors than for unshared ones.

The V gene is TRBV9, the J gene TRBJ2-1; 11 bases map to TRBD2. Sequenced: naive CD4+ T cells sorted from blood. Subset in this sample: CD45RA+ positively selected. The receptor's source is a woman aged 25-40 years in good health. The CDR3 DNA follows: TGTGCCAGCAGCGCCCGACAAAGGACTAGCGGGCATGAGCAGTTCTTC. This gives the protein CASSARQRTSGHEQFF.